This TCR beta chain was obtained from a study of T-cell reconstitution after alpha-beta-depleted transplantation in children. Unique molecular identifiers were incorporated during preparation of the TCRbeta library. TCRdb reprocessed the PCR reads with MiXCR, giving one entry per CDR3 protein. Found here are about 460,000 distinct CDR3 sequences, around 12% of them singletons; the top ten hold about 5%. V lost 1 base and J lost 2, with 13 bases in between. The CDR3 has 16 amino acids. Germline values: CDR1 LGHDT, CDR2 YNNKEL (reference sequence). The receptor was derived from a human donor who donated a stem cell graft to a child with combined immunodeficiency. This rearrangement joins TRBV3-1 to TRBJ2-3; the D is unclear. The sample here was PBMCs from the stem cell graft donor, taken from the stem cell graft. The DNA of the CDR3 is TGTGCCAGCAGCCAAGCGACGGTTTCTAACACAGATACGCAGTATTTT. Its protein product is CASSQATVSNTDTQYF.